These 19 T cell receptor beta chains originate from one sample sequenced in a study of T cells in Graves' hyperthyroidism and ophthalmopathy. Amplification targeted TCR beta CDR3 regions from RNA transcripts. TCR CDR3 underwent first-round RT-PCR with the HTBI primer set. TCRdb used MiXCR to reprocess the multiplex PCR reads, holding one entry per CDR3 protein. Of hundreds of thousands of distinct CDR3 sequences in the sample, 38% were seen once. The sample was blood. All receptors derive from a man younger than 35 with Graves' hyperthyroidism.

In this sample, this clonotype turned up a few times. The gene calls are TRBV7-2 and TRBJ1-4; possibly TRBD1 for D (5 bases). There are 15 residues in the CDR3. The germline gives CDR1 SGHTA, CDR2 FQGNSA. Trimming removed 5 bases from V and 3 bases from J, with 13 bases in between. The CDR3 protein is CASSHGQESNEKLFF. The CDR3 DNA follows: TGTGCCAGCAGCCATGGACAAGAATCTAATGAAAAACTGTTTTTT.

The rearrangement joins TRBV20-1 to TRBJ2-7; 16 nucleotides line up with TRBD2. Germline V lookup: CDR1 DFQATT, CDR2 SNEGSKA (reference sequence). The junction had 13 bases not matched to a gene; V was cut back by 5 bases and J by 3 bases. This CDR3 comprises 18 residues. CDR3: CSASFKGLAGGQDYEQYF. CDR3 DNA sequence: TGCAGTGCTTCGTTTAAGGGACTAGCGGGAGGGCAAGACTACGAGCAGTACTTC.

About this clonotype itself: Given a much more abundant clone one base away, this may be a read error. V usage is TRBV15 and J usage is TRBJ2-7, with D perhaps being TRBD1 or TRBD2 (5 bases each). The length of the CDR3 is 15 residues. The V gene's germline CDR1 is LNHNV and CDR2 YYDKDF (reference sequence). The CDR3 DNA follows: TGTGCCACCAACAGAGCACGAGGGGCGGGCTACGAGCAGTACTTC. Its protein is CATNRARGAGYEQYF.

The chain employs TRBV9 and TRBJ1-6; D is undetermined. The CDR3 contains 12 residues. Germline V gene data show CDR1 as SGDLS and CDR2 as YYNGEE. V lost 7 bases and J 7 bases, leaving 9 bases between the germline ends. Written as DNA, the CDR3 is TGTGCCAGCGAGGCGCCGAATTCACCCCTCCACTTT. Translating gives CASEAPNSPLHF.

The sample holds many counts of this clonotype. The rearrangement joins TRBV29-1 to TRBJ2-5, with 8 bases that match TRBD1. After removal of 6 bases from V and 3 bases from J, the junction contained 6 bases not matched to a gene. The CDR3 runs 13 residues. CDR1 and CDR2 (germline): SQVTM, ANQGSEA. CDR3 sequence (DNA): TGCAGCGTAAGGACAGGGTGGGAAGAGACCCAGTACTTC. It codes for CSVRTGWEETQYF.

This clonotype was detected a few times. The chain employs TRBV2 and TRBJ2-5, with D perhaps TRBD1 or TRBD2 (5 bases each). The CDR3 is 13 residues long. Germline V gene lookup returns CDR1 SNHLY and CDR2 FYNNEI. V was pared by 8 bases and J by 3 bases, with 13 bases between. In DNA form, the CDR3 reads TGTGCCAGCGCCCCGGGGCGGGAAGAGACCCAGTACTTC. Translated: CASAPGREETQYF. The full variable domain, with the rest looked up from reference TRBV2 and TRBJ2-5, is EPEVTQTPSHQVTQMGQEVILRCVPISNHLYFYWYRQILGQKVEFLVSFYNNEISEKSEIFDDQFSVERPDGSNFTLKIRSTKLEDSAMYFCASAPGREETQYFGPGTRLLVL.

In its sample, this clonotype was seen a few times. This CDR3 is CASSRSWPGGADQGSPLHF. CDR3 bases: TGTGCCAGCAGCCGATCCTGGCCCGGGGGTGCCGATCAGGGGTCACCCCTCCACTTT. This chain links TRBV7-6 with TRBJ1-6; tentative D call: TRBD1 (6 bases). V was trimmed by 5 bases and J by 10 bases, leaving 30 bases between them. The germline gives CDR1 SGHVS, CDR2 FNYEAQ. The CDR3 contains 19 residues.

The chain joins TRBV29-1 to TRBJ1-1; TRBD1 is a possible D gene (6 bases). The CDR3 runs 13 residues. V was clipped by 8 bases and J by 0 bases, with 13 bases between them. Per the germline V gene, CDR1 is SQVTM and CDR2 is ANQGSEA. The CDR3 sequence: CSLARDMNTEAFF. In DNA form, the CDR3 reads TGCAGCTTAGCCAGGGACATGAACACTGAAGCTTTCTTT.

This clonotype was seen ten or more times. The chain recombines TRBV19 with TRBJ1-2; 9 bases line up with TRBD1. This CDR3 comprises 14 residues. The germline CDR1 and CDR2 sequences are LNHDA and SQIVND (reference sequence). The V gene end was trimmed by 6 bases and the J gene end by 4 bases; junction bases not matched to a gene: 6. CDR3 in amino acids: CASSMGTGSYGYTF. In nucleotides, the CDR3 is TGTGCCAGTAGCATGGGGACAGGGTCCTATGGCTACACCTTC.

The chain combines TRBV29-1 with TRBJ2-3; TRBD2 agrees at 13 bases. The CDR3 is 15 amino acids. The ends lost 4 bases at V and 3 bases at J; junction bases unmatched: 4. From germline, CDR1 is SQVTM and CDR2 ANQGSEA. The CDR3 protein is CSVAGTSGVTDTQYF. DNA of the CDR3: TGCAGCGTTGCCGGGACTAGCGGGGTTACAGATACGCAGTATTTT.

The rearrangement uses TRBV2 and TRBJ1-1; the match to TRBD1 covers 10 bases. The CDR3 runs to 16 residues. Unmatched junction bases numbered 11, after V lost 8 bases and J lost 2 bases. The germline V gene encodes CDR1 SNHLY and CDR2 FYNNEI. CDR3 DNA: TGTGCCAGCGGCGGTACCTGGGACAGGGGTAACACTGAAGCTTTCTTT. Its translation is CASGGTWDRGNTEAFF.

This chain joins TRBV9 and TRBJ2-7; 14 positions match TRBD2. Germline assignment: CDR1 SGDLS and CDR2 YYNGEE. This CDR3 spans 16 amino acids. V was clipped by 4 bases and J by 2 bases; unmatched bases: 5. In DNA form, the CDR3 reads TGTGCCAGCAGCTCCGGGACTAGCGGGGGTACCTACGAGCAGTACTTC. Translated, it gives CASSSGTSGGTYEQYF.

In its sample, this clonotype was seen many times. The DNA for the CDR3 is TGTGCCAGCAGCTTAGGGGCCGGGTCTAATGAAAAACTGTTTTTT. This gives the protein CASSLGAGSNEKLFF. The V gene is TRBV7-9, the J gene TRBJ1-4, with unresolved D. The CDR3 contains 15 residues. The V and J ends lost 1 base and 3 bases respectively, with 9 bases between them. Per germline, CDR1 SEHNR and CDR2 FQNEAQ (reference sequence).

The J gene is TRBJ2-5, the V gene TRBV5-1; 8 bases fit TRBD2. The germline V gene has CDR1 SGHRS and CDR2 YFSETQ. Trimming at V came to 5 bases and at J to 5 bases, leaving 11 bases not matched to a gene. This CDR3 is built from 15 residues. This CDR3 is CASSSLAGPEETQYF. CDR3 bases: TGCGCCAGCAGTTCCTTAGCGGGGCCGGAGGAGACCCAGTACTTC.

This chain's CDR3 is CASSFWGDGEQYF. DNA of the CDR3: TGTGCCAGCAGTTTTTGGGGGGACGGCGAGCAGTACTTC. This chain connects TRBV12-3 or TRBV12-4 to TRBJ2-7, with a tentative D call TRBD2 (6 bases). V lost 3 bases to trimming and J lost 6 bases, with 12 bases between them. This CDR3 is built from 13 residues.

To note about this clonotype: This sequence may be a read error, since a much larger clone differs from it by one base. The CDR3 carries no conserved terminal phenylalanine or tryptophan, so it likely arises from a read error. The DNA is left out, because the CDR3 cannot be placed on it with certainty; the CDR3 is given as TCRdb lists it. The genes are TRBV12-3 or TRBV12-4 and TRBJ1-1; the D call of TRBD1 is as the table states it, not checked on the DNA. The CDR3 spans 11 amino acids, including both terminal residues. CDR3 residues: CASSYGQEVFS.

This chain connects TRBV6-1 to TRBJ1-2; TRBD1 agrees at 9 bases. Germline values: CDR1 MNHNS, CDR2 SASEGT. The length of the CDR3 is 16 residues. V lost 7 bases and J lost 4; bases outside the gene matches: 13. As DNA, the CDR3 is TGTGCCAGCACCGGCCCTTCCGGGACAGGGACCTATGGCTACACCTTC. Amino acid sequence: CASTGPSGTGTYGYTF.

This clonotype was seen a few times. This rearrangement joins TRBV5-6 to TRBJ1-4, with 9 bases aligning to TRBD1. The CDR3 totals 15 residues. The V segment lost 5 bases and the J segment 8 bases; nucleotides outside the gene matches: 10. CDR1 and CDR2 (germline): SGHDT, YYEEEE. Here the CDR3 reads CASSSWDRAREKLFF. CDR3 DNA: TGTGCCAGCAGTTCTTGGGACAGGGCTCGGGAAAAACTGTTTTTT.

The chain employs TRBV6-5 and TRBJ2-2, with a possible D match to TRBD2 (6 bases). Trimming took 2 bases from V and 7 from J, leaving 11 bases between them. The CDR3 contains 14 residues. CDR1 MNHEY and CDR2 SVGAGI come from the germline V gene. CDR3 amino acids: CASSYVADNGELFF. CDR3 nucleotides: TGTGCCAGCAGTTACGTAGCGGACAACGGGGAGCTGTTTTTT.